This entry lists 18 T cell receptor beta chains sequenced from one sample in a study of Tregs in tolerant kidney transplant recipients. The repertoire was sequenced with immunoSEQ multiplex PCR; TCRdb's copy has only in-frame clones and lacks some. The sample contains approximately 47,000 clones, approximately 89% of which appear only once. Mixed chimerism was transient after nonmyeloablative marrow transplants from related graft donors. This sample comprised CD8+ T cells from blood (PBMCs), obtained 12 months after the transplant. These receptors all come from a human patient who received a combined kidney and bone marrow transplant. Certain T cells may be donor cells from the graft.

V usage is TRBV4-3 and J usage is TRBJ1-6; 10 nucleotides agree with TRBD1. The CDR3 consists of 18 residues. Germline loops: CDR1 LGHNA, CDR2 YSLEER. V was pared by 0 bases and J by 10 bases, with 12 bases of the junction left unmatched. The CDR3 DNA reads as TGCGCCAGCAGCCAAGAATACCGGACAGGGGGTTTGTGGTCACCCCTCCACTTT. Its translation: CASSQEYRTGGLWSPLHF.

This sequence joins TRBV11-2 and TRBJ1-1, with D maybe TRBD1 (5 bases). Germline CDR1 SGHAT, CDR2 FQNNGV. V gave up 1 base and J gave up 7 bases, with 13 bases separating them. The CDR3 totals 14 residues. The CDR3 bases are TGTGCCAGCAGCTTAGGATGGGGGAGGGGTGAAGCTTTCTTT. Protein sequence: CASSLGWGRGEAFF.

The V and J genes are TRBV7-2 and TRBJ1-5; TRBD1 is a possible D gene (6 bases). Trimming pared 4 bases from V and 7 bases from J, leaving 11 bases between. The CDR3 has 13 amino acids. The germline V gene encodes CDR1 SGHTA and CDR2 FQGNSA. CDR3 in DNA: TGTGCCAGCAGCTATCTTCAGGGGCAGCCCCAGCATTTT. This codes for CASSYLQGQPQHF.

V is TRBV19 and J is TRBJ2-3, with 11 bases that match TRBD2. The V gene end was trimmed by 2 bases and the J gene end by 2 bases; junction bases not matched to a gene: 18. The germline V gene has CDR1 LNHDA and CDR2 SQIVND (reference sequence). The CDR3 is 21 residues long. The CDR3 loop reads CASSISTSGTSGSRFTDTQYF. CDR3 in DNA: TGTGCCAGTAGTATAAGCACCTCCGGGACTAGCGGTTCCCGTTTCACAGATACGCAGTATTTT.

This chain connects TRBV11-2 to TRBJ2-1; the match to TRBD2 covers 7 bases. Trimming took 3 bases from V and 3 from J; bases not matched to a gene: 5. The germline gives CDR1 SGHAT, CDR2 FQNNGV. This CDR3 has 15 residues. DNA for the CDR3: TGTGCCAGCAGCTTTTTGGCGGGGGACTACAATGAGCAGTTCTTC. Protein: CASSFLAGDYNEQFF.

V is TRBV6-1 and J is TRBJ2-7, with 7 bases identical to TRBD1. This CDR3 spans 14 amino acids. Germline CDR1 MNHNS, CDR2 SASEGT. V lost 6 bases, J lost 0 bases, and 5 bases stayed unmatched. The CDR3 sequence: CASRVRDSSYEQYF. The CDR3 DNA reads TGTGCCAGCAGGGTTCGGGACAGCTCCTACGAGCAGTACTTC.

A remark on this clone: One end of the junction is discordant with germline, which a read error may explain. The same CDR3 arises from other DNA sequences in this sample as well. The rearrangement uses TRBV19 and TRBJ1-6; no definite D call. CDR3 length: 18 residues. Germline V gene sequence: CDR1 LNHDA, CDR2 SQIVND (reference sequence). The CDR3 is CASSDSMTRVTYNSPLHF. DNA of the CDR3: TGTGCCAGTAGCGACTCGATGACCCGGGTGACCTATAATTCCCCCCTCCACTTT. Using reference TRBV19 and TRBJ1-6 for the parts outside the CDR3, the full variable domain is DGGITQSPKYLFRKEGQNVTLSCEQNLNHDAMYWYRQDPGQGLRLIYYSQIVNDFQKGDIAEGYSVSREKKESFPLTVTSAQKNPTAFYLCASSDSMTRVTYNSPLHFGNGTRLTVT.

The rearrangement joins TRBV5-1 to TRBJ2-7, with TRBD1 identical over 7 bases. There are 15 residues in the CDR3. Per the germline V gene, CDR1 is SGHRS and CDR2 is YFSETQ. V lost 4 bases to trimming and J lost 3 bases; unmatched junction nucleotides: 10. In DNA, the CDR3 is TGCGCCAGCAGCCCCAGAGGGACAGCTTACTACGAGCAGTACTTC. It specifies CASSPRGTAYYEQYF. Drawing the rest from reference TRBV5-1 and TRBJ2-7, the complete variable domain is KAGVTQTPRYLIKTRGQQVTLSCSPISGHRSVSWYQQTPGQGLQFLFEYFSETQRNKGNFPGRFSGRQFSNSRSEMNVSTLELGDSALYLCASSPRGTAYYEQYFGPGTRLTVT.

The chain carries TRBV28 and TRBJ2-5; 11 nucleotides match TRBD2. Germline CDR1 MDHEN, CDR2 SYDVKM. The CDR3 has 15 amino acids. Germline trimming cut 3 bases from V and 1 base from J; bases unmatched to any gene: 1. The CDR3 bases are TGTGCCAGCAGTTTCCTAGCGGGGGGCCAAGAGACCCAGTACTTC. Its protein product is CASSFLAGGQETQYF.

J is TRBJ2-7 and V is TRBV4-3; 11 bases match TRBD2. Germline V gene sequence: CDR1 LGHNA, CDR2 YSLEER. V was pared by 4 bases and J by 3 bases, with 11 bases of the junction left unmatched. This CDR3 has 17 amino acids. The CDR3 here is CASSPIWTSGWNYEQYF. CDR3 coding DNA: TGCGCCAGCAGCCCTATTTGGACTAGCGGGTGGAACTACGAGCAGTACTTC.

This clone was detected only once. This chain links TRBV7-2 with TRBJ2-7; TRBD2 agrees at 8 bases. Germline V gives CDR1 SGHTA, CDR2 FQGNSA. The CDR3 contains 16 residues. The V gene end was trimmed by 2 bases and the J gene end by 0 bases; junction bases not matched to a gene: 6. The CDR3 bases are TGTGCCAGCAGCTTAATAGCGGGGCCTTTCTCCTACGAGCAGTACTTC. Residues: CASSLIAGPFSYEQYF.

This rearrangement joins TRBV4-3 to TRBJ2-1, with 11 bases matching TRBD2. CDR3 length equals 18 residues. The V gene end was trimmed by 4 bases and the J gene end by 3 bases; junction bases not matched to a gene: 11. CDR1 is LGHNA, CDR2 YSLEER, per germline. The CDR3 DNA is TGCGCCAGCAGCCCACTGACCCCGGGACTAGCGGTCTACAATGAGCAGTTCTTC. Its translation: CASSPLTPGLAVYNEQFF.

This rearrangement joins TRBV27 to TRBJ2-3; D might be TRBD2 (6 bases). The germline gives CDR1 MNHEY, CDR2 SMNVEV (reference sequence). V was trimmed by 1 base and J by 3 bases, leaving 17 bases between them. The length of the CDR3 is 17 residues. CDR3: CASSLYSFSGYTDTQYF. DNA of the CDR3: TGTGCCAGCAGTTTATACTCTTTTAGCGGATATACAGATACGCAGTATTTT.

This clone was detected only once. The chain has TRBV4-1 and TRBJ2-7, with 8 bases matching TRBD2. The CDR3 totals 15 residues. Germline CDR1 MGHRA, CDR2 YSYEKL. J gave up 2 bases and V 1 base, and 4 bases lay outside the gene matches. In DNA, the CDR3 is TGCGCCAGCAGCCAAGTTACGGGGGGGACCTACGAGCAGTACTTC. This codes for CASSQVTGGTYEQYF.

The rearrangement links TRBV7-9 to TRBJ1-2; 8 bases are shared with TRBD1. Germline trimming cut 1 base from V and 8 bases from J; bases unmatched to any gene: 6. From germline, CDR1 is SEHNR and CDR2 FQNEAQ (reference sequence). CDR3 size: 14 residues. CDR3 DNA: TGTGCCAGCAGCTTAGAGGTGACAGGGGACGGCTACACCTTC. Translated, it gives CASSLEVTGDGYTF.

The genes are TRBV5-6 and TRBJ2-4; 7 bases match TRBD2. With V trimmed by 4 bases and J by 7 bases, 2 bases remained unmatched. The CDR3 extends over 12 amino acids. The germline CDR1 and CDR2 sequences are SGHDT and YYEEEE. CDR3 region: CASSPGGNIQYF. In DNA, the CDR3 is TGTGCCAGCAGCCCCGGGGGGAACATTCAGTACTTC.

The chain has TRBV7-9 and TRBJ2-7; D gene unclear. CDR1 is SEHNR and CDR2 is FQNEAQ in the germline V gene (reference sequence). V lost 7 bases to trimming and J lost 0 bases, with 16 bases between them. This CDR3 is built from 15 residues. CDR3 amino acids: CASTEVPASSYEQYF. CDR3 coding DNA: TGTGCCAGCACCGAAGTCCCTGCGAGCTCCTACGAGCAGTACTTC.

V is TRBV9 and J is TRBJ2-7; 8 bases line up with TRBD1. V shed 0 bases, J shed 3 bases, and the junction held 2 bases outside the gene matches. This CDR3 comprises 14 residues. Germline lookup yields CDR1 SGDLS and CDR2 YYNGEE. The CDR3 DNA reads TGTGCCAGCAGCGTAGATGACAGGGGCTACGAGCAGTACTTC. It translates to CASSVDDRGYEQYF.